This entry lists 18 T cell receptor beta chains sequenced from one sample in a study of identical twins listed by TCRdb under 2016. The protocol used for the library was 5' RACE. TCRdb names Illumina HiSeq 2000 as the instrument used. TCRdb trimmed the raw reads at Q25, called clones with MiXCR and kept productive beta chains. CDR3 protein sequences are deduplicated, and each keeps its most common genes and DNA. In all, the sample holds about 890,000 distinct CDR3 sequences, and 10% to 15% of those were seen once. Around 1.5% of the sample is taken by the ten largest. The sample was also reused in another study, on yellow fever vaccine responses in identical twins.

Sequenced material: PBMCs. These receptors came from a woman between 18 and 29 years old in good health.

This clonotype showed up just once. This chain uses TRBV5-3 with TRBJ2-3; perhaps TRBD2 as D (5 bases). Being an ORF, TRBV5-3 has a function that is uncertain. Trimming took off 9 bases at V and 2 bases at J, with 22 bases between the two ends. The CDR3 length is 16 residues. The CDR3 protein is CAMGFGLGGLTDTQYF. CDR3 nucleotide sequence: TGTGCCATGGGCTTTGGACTCGGCGGGCTCACAGATACGCAGTATTTT.

In its sample, this clonotype was seen many times. The gene calls are TRBV4-1 and TRBJ2-2, with unresolved D. Germline loops: CDR1 MGHRA, CDR2 YSYEKL. This CDR3 is built from 13 residues. V gave up 3 bases and J gave up 3 bases, with 5 bases separating them. The CDR3 here is CASSQDHTGELFF. The CDR3, as DNA: TGCGCCAGCAGCCAGGACCACACCGGGGAGCTGTTTTTT.

This clonotype has a handful of counts. The chain links TRBV7-9 to TRBJ2-7, with no clear D. The CDR3 is 14 residues long. V was cut by 3 bases and J by 0 bases, with 9 bases left in between. Germline loops: CDR1 SEHNR, CDR2 FQNEAQ (reference sequence). The DNA of the CDR3 is TGTGCCAGCAGCTTGGACCCGAGCTCCTACGAGCAGTACGTC. As protein: CASSLDPSSYEQYV.

This clonotype was picked up a small number of times. V usage is TRBV5-6 and J usage is TRBJ1-1; possible D gene TRBD1, 6 bases. Trimming took 2 bases from V and 5 from J, leaving 10 bases between them. CDR1 and CDR2 from the germline V gene are SGHDT and YYEEEE. This CDR3 is 13 amino acids long. The CDR3 reads CASSFNRETEAFF. For the CDR3, the DNA is TGTGCCAGCAGCTTTAACAGGGAGACTGAAGCTTTCTTT.

This clonotype was detected a few times. This chain connects TRBV28 to TRBJ2-1, with TRBD1 matching 9 bases. The CDR3 consists of 15 residues. The germline V gene has CDR1 MDHEN and CDR2 SYDVKM. Trimming cost V 6 bases and J 2 bases; bases outside gene matches: 5. The CDR3 region has the DNA TGTGCCAGCAGACCCCGACAGGGGGCCTACAATGAGCAGTTCTTC. It encodes CASRPRQGAYNEQFF.

V usage is TRBV9 and J usage is TRBJ2-7; possibly TRBD2 for D (6 bases). V dropped 4 bases and J dropped 4 bases, with 15 bases sitting between them. Germline V gene lookup returns CDR1 SGDLS and CDR2 YYNGEE. The CDR3 covers 14 residues. DNA for the CDR3: TGTGCCAGCAGCTTTAACCCGGGAGCGTACGAGCAGTACTTC. Its translation: CASSFNPGAYEQYF.

This clonotype turned up a few times. The V call is TRBV15, the J call TRBJ2-1; D unresolved. Trimming removed 6 bases at V and 1 base at J, with 10 bases between. Germline V gives CDR1 LNHNV, CDR2 YYDKDF (reference sequence). CDR3 size: 14 residues. The CDR3 region has the DNA TGTGCCACCAGTGGGTGGGATTCCTACAATGAGCAGTTCTTC. Translating it yields CATSGWDSYNEQFF. The full variable domain, in which reference TRBV15 and TRBJ2-1 provide the parts outside the CDR3, is DAMVIQNPRYQVTQFGKPVTLSCSQTLNHNVMYWYQQKSSQAPKLLFHYYDKDFNNEADTPDNFQSRRPNTSFCFLDIRSPGLGDTAMYLCATSGWDSYNEQFFGPGTRLTVL.

The chain uses TRBV28 and TRBJ2-1; 8 bases match TRBD2. Losses at the gene ends were 2 bases for V and 3 bases for J; bases not matched to a gene: 3. The CDR3 loop spans 15 amino acids. From germline, CDR1 is MDHEN and CDR2 SYDVKM. Here the CDR3 reads CASSLLSGDYNEQFF. In DNA form, the CDR3 reads TGTGCCAGCAGTTTACTTAGCGGGGACTACAATGAGCAGTTCTTC.

This chain uses TRBV5-1 with TRBJ1-2, with D tentatively TRBD1 (6 bases). The CDR3 has 15 residues. The V gene lost 0 bases and the J gene lost 2 bases, with 11 bases spanning the gap. In germline, CDR1 is SGHRS, CDR2 YFSETQ. DNA of the CDR3: TGCGCCAGCAGCTTGGAATTGACAGGCAACTATGGCTACACCTTC. Translating it yields CASSLELTGNYGYTF.

The rearrangement links TRBV25-1 to TRBJ1-1; 7 nucleotides align to TRBD1. CDR1 MGHDK and CDR2 SYGVNS come from the germline V gene. The V gene end was trimmed by 2 bases and the J gene end by 5 bases; junction bases not matched to a gene: 5. CDR3 size: 14 residues. The CDR3: CASSEHRQGTEAFF. As DNA, the CDR3 is TGTGCCAGCAGTGAACACCGACAGGGTACTGAAGCTTTCTTT.

This chain connects TRBV7-9 to TRBJ2-7; 11 nucleotides agree with TRBD1. CDR1 SEHNR and CDR2 FQNEAQ come from the germline V gene (reference sequence). The V and J ends lost 5 bases and 2 bases, in that order; junction bases with no gene match: 8. The CDR3 has 16 amino acids. The CDR3: CASSQSRDRGTYEQYV. The CDR3 nucleotides read TGTGCCAGCAGCCAATCCCGGGACAGGGGGACCTACGAGCAGTACGTC.

The chain is built from TRBV4-2 and TRBJ2-1, with no clear D. Trimming cost V 1 base and J 5 bases, with 15 bases left between them. The CDR3 consists of 16 residues. Germline values: CDR1 LGHNA, CDR2 YNFKEQ. In nucleotides, the CDR3 is TGTGCCAGCAGCCAAGGCAGTTCTAAACTTAACAATGAGCAGTTCTTC. Translation: CASSQGSSKLNNEQFF.

In this sample, this clonotype turned up once. The germline gene is not matched at one end of the junction; a read error may be the cause. This sequence joins TRBV3-1 and TRBJ2-1; 8 positions match TRBD1. There are 17 residues in the CDR3. Germline V gene sequence: CDR1 LGHDT, CDR2 YNNKEL (reference sequence). The DNA of the CDR3 is TGTGCCAGCAGCAAAGAGGTATTGCGGAGACAGGGGAATGAGCAGTTCTTC. It encodes CASSKEVLRRQGNEQFF.

The chain joins TRBV27 to TRBJ2-3; D gene ambiguous. Germline lookup yields CDR1 MNHEY and CDR2 SMNVEV (reference sequence). The CDR3 runs to 13 residues. The germline V and J ends were trimmed by 11 bases and 3 bases, with 15 bases remaining between them. CDR3 sequence reads: CASGRADTDTQYF. The CDR3 DNA reads TGTGCCTCCGGTAGGGCTGATACAGATACGCAGTATTTT.

The CDR3 region has the DNA TGTGCCAGCCCCGATCCCTCTGGAAACACCATATATTTT. Translated, it gives CASPDPSGNTIYF. The chain couples TRBV12-3 or TRBV12-4 to TRBJ1-3; D not resolved. V was clipped by 8 bases and J by 0 bases, with 8 bases between them. The CDR3 consists of 13 residues.

CDR3 DNA: TGTGCCAGCAGCGTGGCGGGAGGAACCACAGATACGCAGTATTTT. Translation gives CASSVAGGTTDTQYF. The gene calls are TRBV9 and TRBJ2-3, with 8 bases aligning to TRBD2. The CDR3 length is 15 residues. V dropped 2 bases and J dropped 2; count of bases not matched to a gene: 4. Looked up from germline, CDR1 is SGDLS and CDR2 is YYNGEE.

The chain uses TRBV3-1 and TRBJ2-7; D gene uncertain. Per the germline V gene, CDR1 is LGHDT and CDR2 is YNNKEL (reference sequence). The CDR3 covers 14 residues. V gave up 3 bases and J gave up 3 bases, with 12 bases separating them. In DNA form, the CDR3 reads TGTGCCAGCAGCCAGGTTTCGGTGGGCTACGAGCAGTACTTC. As protein: CASSQVSVGYEQYF.

This rearrangement joins TRBV11-2 to TRBJ1-1, with D unresolved. V was cut by 5 bases and J by 4 bases, with 11 bases left in between. Germline V gene data show CDR1 as SGHAT and CDR2 as FQNNGV. The CDR3 is 13 amino acids. DNA for the CDR3: TGTGCCAGCAGCAAGATTGATGTCACTGAAGCTTTCTTT. Translated, it gives CASSKIDVTEAFF.